This T cell receptor (beta chain) was sequenced in a study of blood T cell repertoires in COVID-19. As processed by the authors: Amplification with reference gene primers provided the estimates of nucleated cell counts. The protocol was immunoSEQ multiplex PCR, while the TCRdb copy is restricted to in-frame clones and leaves out a portion. V and J calls and clone size follow that table, whereas D and trimming were derived from the DNA. The sample yields 200,000 to 250,000 clones, approximately 88% seen once. The CDR3 loop spans 15 amino acids. Trimming took off 2 bases at V and 7 bases at J, with 15 bases between the two ends. The germline V gene encodes CDR1 MNHEY and CDR2 SVGEGT.

This clonotype was sampled from a man in his fifties or sixties who had recovered from COVID-19. This chain uses TRBV6-2 or TRBV6-3 with TRBJ1-5; D is unclear. What was sequenced was peripheral blood. The CDR3 region is CASSYRAAEGQPQHF. The CDR3 DNA sequence: TGTGCCAGCAGTTACAGGGCCGCAGAGGGACAGCCCCAGCATTTT.